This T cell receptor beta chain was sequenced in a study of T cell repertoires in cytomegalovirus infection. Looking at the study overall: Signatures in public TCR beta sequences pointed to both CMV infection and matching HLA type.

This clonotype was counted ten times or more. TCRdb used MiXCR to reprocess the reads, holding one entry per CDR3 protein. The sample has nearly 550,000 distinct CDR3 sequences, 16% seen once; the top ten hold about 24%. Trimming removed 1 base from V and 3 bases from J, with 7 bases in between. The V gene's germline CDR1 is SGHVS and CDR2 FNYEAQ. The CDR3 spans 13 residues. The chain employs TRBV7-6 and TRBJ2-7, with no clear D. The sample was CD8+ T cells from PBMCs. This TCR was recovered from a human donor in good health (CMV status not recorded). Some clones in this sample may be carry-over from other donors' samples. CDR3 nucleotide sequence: TGTGCCAGCAGCTTAGTTAATGGCTACGAGCAGTACTTC. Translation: CASSLVNGYEQYF.